This T cell receptor (beta chain) was captured by sequencing in a study of tumor-infiltrating lymphocytes in primary liver carcinoma (dated 2017 in TCRdb). About the investigation overall: Surgical resection was performed in China between 2015 and early 2016 on about five patients with histopathologically diagnosed primary liver carcinoma. The five patients, three men and two women aged 30 to 69 years, had hepatocellular carcinoma (four) or combined HCC and intrahepatic cholangiocarcinoma (one). The five patients had tumors of stage T1-T3 N0M0, with maximum diameters ranging from about 4.2 to 10 cm. Samples yielded roughly 3.5 to 8 million productive TCRbeta reads; read depth did not differ significantly between tissue types. The study combined TCRbeta repertoire sequencing, expression microarrays and whole-exome sequencing across five regions of each liver tumor, with adjacent normal tissue and blood. A total of roughly 35 specimens from 5 patients went through TCRbeta repertoire sequencing, namely 25 tumor regions, 5 adjacent noncancerous liver tissues and 5 peripheral blood samples. Technical replicate repertoires showed high reproducibility, with mean shared-clone rates about 0.91 and correlation coefficients above 0.95. The full study reports these points: Comparison of CD4+ and CD8+ T cell repertoires was precluded by the use of bulk unsorted samples. Repertoire overlap was higher between tumor regions (mean approximately 36%) than tumor-adjacent (approximately 17%) or tumor-blood (approximately 15%) pairs, consistent with antigen-driven expansion. The study included only four to six patients, and the authors note findings should be validated in a larger study. Only the TCR beta chain was sequenced, so true repertoire diversity is likely underestimated because unpaired alpha chains were not captured. The top 250 clones made up a significantly larger repertoire fraction in tumors than in blood (p = 0.039).

A constant-region primer and ProtoScript II reverse transcriptase were used to reverse-transcribe TCRbeta-specific cDNA from approximately 450 ng total RNA. The TCRbeta libraries were prepared through three rounds of nested multiplex PCR following a slightly modified ARM-PCR procedure. The first two PCR rounds used multiplex TRBV1-TRBV30 forward primers with a Cbeta reverse primer, each for 10 cycles. Sample barcodes and Illumina adapters were added in a final 25-cycle PCR with Deep VentR polymerase. Before sequencing, amplicons between 200 and 500 bp were purified from gel using a QIAquick gel extraction kit. The TCRbeta amplicons were sequenced with 250-bp paired-end reads on an Illumina HiSeq 2500. In the paper's pipeline: Reads were quality-trimmed with Trimmomatic v0.33, and paired reads were merged with FLASH v1.2.11 to recover full CDR3 sequences. V, D and J germline segments were assigned to the rearranged TCRbeta sequences by MiGEC v1.2.1b. Clonotype statistics and Shannon-Wiener diversity indices were computed with VDJtools v1.0.0. To reduce sampling bias, subsequent analyses other than the diversity analysis used only the 250 most abundant clonotypes in each sample. The raw public reads went through TCRdb reprocessing: fastp at Q25, MiXCR clone calling, in-frame beta chains kept. Rows with a matching CDR3 protein are joined into one entry that keeps the most common DNA and genes. These V and J calls derive from TCRdb rather than the authors' analysis. Recorded for this sample are 330,000 or so distinct CDR3 sequences; almost 65% of them occurred a single time. The ten largest clones represent roughly 6% of the sample.

The CDR3 numbers 12 residues from cysteine through phenylalanine. Here the CDR3 DNA is all that survives: 36 bases in frame from base 1. CDR1 ENHRY and CDR2 SYGVKD were looked up in the germline V gene. Blood RNA was extracted from unsorted whole blood with TRIzol reagent; germline DNA came from the DNeasy Blood & Tissue kit. At the time of sampling, the patients were treatment-naive and had chronic HBV infection. Before surgery, four milliliters of peripheral blood were drawn into K2EDTA tubes. This clonotype was observed once. There is no known antigen for this receptor. The junction shows a germline mismatch at one end, possibly a read error.

Sequencing used peripheral blood. This TCR derives from a man aged 35-49 years with primary liver carcinoma and hepatitis B virus infection. The chain joins TRBV10-3 to TRBJ2-7; no D segment can be confidently identified. CDR3 loop: CVIGEAGQERYF. The base sequence is TGTGTCATCGGTGAAGCCGGGCAAGAGCGGTACTTC.